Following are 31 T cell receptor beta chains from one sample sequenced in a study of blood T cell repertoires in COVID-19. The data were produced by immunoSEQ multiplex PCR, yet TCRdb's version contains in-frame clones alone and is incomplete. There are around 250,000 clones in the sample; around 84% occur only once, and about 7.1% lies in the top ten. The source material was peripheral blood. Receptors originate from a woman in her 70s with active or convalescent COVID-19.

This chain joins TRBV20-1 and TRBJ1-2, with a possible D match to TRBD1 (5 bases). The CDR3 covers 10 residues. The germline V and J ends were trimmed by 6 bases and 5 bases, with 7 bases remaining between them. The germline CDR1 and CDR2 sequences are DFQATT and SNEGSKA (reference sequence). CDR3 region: CSAGLYGYTF. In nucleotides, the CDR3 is TGCAGTGCGGGGCTTTATGGCTACACCTTC.

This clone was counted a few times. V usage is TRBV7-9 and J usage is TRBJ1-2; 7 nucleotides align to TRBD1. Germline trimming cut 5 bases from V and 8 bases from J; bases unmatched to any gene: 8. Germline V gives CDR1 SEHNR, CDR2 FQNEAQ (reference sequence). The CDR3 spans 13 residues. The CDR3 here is CASSPIGQAGYTF. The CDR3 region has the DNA TGTGCCAGCAGCCCGATCGGACAGGCGGGCTACACCTTC.

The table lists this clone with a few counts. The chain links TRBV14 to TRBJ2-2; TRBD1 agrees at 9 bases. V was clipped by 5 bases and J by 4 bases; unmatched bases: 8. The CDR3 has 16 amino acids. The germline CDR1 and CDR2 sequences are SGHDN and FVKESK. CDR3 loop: CASSKWGQGFTGELFF. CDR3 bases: TGTGCCAGCAGCAAGTGGGGACAGGGTTTCACCGGGGAGCTGTTTTTT. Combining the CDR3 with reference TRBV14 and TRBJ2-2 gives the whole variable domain EAGVTQFPSHSVIEKGQTVTLRCDPISGHDNLYWYRRVMGKEIKFLLHFVKESKQDESGMPNNRFLAERTGGTYSTLKVQPAELEDSGVYFCASSKWGQGFTGELFFGEGSRLTVL.

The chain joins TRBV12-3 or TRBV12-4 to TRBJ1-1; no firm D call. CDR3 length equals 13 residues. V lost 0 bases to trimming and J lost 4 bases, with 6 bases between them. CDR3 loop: CASSLALSTEAFF. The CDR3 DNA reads TGTGCCAGCAGTTTAGCGCTCAGCACTGAAGCTTTCTTT.

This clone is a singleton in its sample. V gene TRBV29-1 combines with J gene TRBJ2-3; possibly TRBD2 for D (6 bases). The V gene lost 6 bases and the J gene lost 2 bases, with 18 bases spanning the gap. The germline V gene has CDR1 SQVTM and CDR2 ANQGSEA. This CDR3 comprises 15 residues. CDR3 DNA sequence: TGCAGCGTCCAACCCCGGGACTCGCTCACAGATACGCAGTATTTT. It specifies CSVQPRDSLTDTQYF.

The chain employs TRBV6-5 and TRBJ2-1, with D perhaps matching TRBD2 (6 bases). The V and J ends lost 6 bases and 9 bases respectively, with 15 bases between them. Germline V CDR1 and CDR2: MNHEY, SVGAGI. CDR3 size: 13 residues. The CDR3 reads CASSGGVYGEQFF. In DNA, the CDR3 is TGTGCCAGCAGCGGGGGTGTTTATGGTGAGCAGTTCTTC.

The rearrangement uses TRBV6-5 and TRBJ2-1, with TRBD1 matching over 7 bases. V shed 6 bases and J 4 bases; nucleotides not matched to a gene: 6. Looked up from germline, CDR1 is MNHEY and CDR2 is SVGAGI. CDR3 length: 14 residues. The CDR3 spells CASSSGTVYNEQFF. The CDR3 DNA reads TGTGCCAGCAGCTCCGGGACAGTTTACAATGAGCAGTTCTTC.

Here the CDR3 reads CASSPARGSYNEQFF. The CDR3 DNA reads as TGTGCCAGCAGCCCCGCTAGGGGTTCCTACAATGAGCAGTTCTTC. The chain combines TRBV6-5 with TRBJ2-1, with TRBD1 as a possible D gene (5 bases). Trimming left V 6 bases short and J 1 base short, with 13 bases between. CDR3 length: 15 amino acids. From germline, CDR1 is MNHEY and CDR2 SVGAGI.

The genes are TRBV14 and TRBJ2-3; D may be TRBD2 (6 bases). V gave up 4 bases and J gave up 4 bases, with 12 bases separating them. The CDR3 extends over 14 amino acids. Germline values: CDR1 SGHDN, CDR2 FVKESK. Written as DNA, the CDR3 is TGTGCCAGCAGCCCGGGGGTGCGGGCAGATACGCAGTATTTT. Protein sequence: CASSPGVRADTQYF.

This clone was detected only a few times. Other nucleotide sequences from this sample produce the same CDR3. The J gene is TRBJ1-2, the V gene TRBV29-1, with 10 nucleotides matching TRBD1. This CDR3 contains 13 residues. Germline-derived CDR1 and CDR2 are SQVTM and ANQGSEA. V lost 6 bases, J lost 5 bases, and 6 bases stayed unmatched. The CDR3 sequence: CSVRTGGNYGYTF. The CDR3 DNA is TGCAGCGTCAGGACAGGGGGGAATTATGGCTACACCTTC.

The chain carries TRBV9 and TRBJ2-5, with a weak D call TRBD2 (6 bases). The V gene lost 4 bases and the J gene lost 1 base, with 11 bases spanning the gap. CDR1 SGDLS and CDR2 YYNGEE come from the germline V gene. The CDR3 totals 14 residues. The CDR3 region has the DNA TGTGCCAGCAGCCCCCGGGGGATCCAAGAGACCCAGTACTTC. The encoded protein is CASSPRGIQETQYF.

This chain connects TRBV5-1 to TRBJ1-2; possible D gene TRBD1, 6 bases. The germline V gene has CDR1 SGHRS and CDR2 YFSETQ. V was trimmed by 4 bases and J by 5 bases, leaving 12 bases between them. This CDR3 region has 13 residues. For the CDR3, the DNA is TGCGCCAGCAGCCCCTTGACAGGTTATGGCTACACCTTC. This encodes CASSPLTGYGYTF. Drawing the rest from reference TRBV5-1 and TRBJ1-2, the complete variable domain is KAGVTQTPRYLIKTRGQQVTLSCSPISGHRSVSWYQQTPGQGLQFLFEYFSETQRNKGNFPGRFSGRQFSNSRSEMNVSTLELGDSALYLCASSPLTGYGYTFGSGTRLTVV.

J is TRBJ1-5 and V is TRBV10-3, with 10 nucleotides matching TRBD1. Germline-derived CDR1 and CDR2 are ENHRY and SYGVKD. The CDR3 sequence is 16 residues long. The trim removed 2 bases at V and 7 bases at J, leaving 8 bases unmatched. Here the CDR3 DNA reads TGTGCCATCAGTGAGCCGGGACAGGGGTCGGGACAGCCCCAGCATTTT. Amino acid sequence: CAISEPGQGSGQPQHF.

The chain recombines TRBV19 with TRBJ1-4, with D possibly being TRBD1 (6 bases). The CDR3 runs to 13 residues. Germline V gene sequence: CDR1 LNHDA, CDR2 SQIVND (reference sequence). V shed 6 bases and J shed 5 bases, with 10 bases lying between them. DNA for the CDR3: TGTGCCAGTAGGGGAGGGGGAAATGAAAAACTGTTTTTT. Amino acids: CASRGGGNEKLFF.

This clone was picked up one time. This CDR3 reads CASSVRQLTEAFF. CDR3 nucleotide sequence: TGTGCCAGCAGCGTCCGACAGCTAACTGAAGCTTTCTTT. V is TRBV3-1 (or the pseudogene TRBV3-2) and J is TRBJ1-1, with a tentative D call TRBD1 (5 bases). V was pared by 5 bases and J by 5 bases, with 12 bases between. Germline V gene sequence: CDR1 LGHDT, CDR2 YNNKEL (reference sequence). This CDR3 is 13 amino acids long.

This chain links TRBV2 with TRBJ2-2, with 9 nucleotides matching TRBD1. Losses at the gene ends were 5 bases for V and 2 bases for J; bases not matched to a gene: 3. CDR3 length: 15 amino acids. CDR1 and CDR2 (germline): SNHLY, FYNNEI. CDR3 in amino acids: CASSPGQGNTGELFF. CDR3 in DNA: TGTGCCAGCAGTCCGGGACAGGGAAACACCGGGGAGCTGTTTTTT.

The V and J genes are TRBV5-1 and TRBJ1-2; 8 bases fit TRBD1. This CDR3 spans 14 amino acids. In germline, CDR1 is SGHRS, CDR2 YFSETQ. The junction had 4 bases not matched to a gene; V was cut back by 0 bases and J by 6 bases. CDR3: CASSLEPGGNGYTF. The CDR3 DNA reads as TGCGCCAGCAGCTTGGAGCCAGGGGGCAATGGCTACACCTTC.

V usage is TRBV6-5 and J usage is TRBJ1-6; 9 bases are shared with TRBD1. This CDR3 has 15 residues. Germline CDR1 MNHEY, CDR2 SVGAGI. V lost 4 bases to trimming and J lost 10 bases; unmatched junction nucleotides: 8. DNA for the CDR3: TGTGCCAGCAGTTCTCAGGGACAGGGTAACTCACCCCTCCACTTT. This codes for CASSSQGQGNSPLHF.

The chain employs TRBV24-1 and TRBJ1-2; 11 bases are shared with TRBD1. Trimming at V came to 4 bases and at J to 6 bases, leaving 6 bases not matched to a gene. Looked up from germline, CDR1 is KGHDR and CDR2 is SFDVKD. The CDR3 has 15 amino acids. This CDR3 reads CATSDPGTGGNGYTF. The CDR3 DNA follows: TGTGCCACCAGTGACCCCGGGACAGGGGGGAATGGCTACACCTTC.

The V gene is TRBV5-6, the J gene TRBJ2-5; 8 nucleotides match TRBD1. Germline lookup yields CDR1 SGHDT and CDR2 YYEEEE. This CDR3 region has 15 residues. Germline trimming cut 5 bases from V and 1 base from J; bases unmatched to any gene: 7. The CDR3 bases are TGTGCCAGCAGGGCATGGGACAGGATCCAAGAGACCCAGTACTTC. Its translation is CASRAWDRIQETQYF.

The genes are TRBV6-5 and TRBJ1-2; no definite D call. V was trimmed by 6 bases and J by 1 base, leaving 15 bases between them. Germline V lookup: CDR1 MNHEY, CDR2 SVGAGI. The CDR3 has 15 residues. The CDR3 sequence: CASRVGRGLNYGYTF. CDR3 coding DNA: TGTGCCAGCAGGGTGGGTAGAGGGCTTAACTATGGCTACACCTTC.

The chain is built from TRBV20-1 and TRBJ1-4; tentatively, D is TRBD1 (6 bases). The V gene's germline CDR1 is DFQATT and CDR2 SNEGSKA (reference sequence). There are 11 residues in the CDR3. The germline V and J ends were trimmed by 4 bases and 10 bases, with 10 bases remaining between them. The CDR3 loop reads CSANGGPKLFF. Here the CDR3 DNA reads TGCAGTGCTAACGGGGGGCCAAAACTGTTTTTT.

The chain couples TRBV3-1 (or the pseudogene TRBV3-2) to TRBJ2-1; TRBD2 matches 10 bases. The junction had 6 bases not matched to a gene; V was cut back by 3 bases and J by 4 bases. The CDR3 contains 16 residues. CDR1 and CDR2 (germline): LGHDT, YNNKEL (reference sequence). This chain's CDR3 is CASSQEGLALYNEQFF. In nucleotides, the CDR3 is TGTGCCAGCAGCCAGGAGGGACTAGCGTTGTACAATGAGCAGTTCTTC.

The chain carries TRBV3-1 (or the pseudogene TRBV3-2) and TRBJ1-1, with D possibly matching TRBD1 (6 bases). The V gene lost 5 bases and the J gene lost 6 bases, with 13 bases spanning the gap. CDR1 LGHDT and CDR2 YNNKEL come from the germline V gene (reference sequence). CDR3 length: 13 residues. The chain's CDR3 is CASSKDSFSEAFF. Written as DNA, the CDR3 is TGTGCCAGCAGCAAGGACAGTTTTTCTGAAGCTTTCTTT.

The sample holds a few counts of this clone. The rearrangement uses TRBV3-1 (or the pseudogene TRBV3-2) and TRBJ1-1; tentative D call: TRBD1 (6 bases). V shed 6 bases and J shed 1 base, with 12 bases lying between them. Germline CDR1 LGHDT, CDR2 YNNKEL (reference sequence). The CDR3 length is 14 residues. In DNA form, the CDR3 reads TGTGCCAGCAGTACAGGGCCGGGGAACACTGAAGCTTTCTTT. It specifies CASSTGPGNTEAFF.

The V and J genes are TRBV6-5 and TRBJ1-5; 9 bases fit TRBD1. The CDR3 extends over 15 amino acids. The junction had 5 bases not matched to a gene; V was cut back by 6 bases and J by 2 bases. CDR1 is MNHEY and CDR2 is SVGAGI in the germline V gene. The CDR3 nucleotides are TGTGCCAGCAGGTTGACAGGGGGAGGCAATCAGCCCCAGCATTTT. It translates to CASRLTGGGNQPQHF.

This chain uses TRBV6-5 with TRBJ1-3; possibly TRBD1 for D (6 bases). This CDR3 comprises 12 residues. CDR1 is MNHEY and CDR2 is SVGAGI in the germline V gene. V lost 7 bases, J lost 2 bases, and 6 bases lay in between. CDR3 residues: CASTGAGNTIYF. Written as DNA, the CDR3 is TGTGCCAGCACAGGGGCTGGAAACACCATATATTTT.

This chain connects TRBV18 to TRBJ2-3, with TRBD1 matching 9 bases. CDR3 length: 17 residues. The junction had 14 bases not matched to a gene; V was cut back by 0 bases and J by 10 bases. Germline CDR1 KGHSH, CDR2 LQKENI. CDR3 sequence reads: CASSPPNLGTGKRAQYF. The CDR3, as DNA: TGTGCCAGCTCACCACCTAACCTCGGGACAGGGAAGAGAGCGCAGTATTTT. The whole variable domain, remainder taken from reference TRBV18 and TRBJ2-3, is NAGVMQNPRHLVRRRGQEARLRCSPMKGHSHVYWYRQLPEEGLKFMVYLQKENIIDESGMPKERFSAEFPKEGPSILRIQQVVRGDSAAYFCASSPPNLGTGKRAQYFGPGTRLTVL.

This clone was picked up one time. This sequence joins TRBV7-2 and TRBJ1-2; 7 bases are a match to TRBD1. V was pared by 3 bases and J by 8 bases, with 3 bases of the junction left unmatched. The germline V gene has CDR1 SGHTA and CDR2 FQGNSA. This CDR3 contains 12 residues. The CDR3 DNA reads TGTGCCAGCAGCTTCCAGGGGGAAGGCTACACCTTC. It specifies CASSFQGEGYTF.

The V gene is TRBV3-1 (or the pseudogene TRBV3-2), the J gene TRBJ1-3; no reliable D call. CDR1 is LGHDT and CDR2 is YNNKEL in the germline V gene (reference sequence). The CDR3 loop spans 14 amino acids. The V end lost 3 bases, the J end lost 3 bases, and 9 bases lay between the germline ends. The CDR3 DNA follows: TGTGCCAGCAGCCAGCGAGGGCTTGGAAACACCATATATTTT. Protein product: CASSQRGLGNTIYF.

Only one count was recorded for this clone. The CDR3 sequence is CASSQETTTDTQYF. The CDR3 nucleotides are TGCGCCAGCAGCCAAGAGACTACCACAGATACGCAGTATTTT. This rearrangement joins TRBV4-1 to TRBJ2-3; maybe TRBD2 (5 bases). Germline CDR1 and CDR2: MGHRA and YSYEKL. V gave up 0 bases and J gave up 2 bases, with 6 bases separating them. CDR3 length: 14 amino acids.